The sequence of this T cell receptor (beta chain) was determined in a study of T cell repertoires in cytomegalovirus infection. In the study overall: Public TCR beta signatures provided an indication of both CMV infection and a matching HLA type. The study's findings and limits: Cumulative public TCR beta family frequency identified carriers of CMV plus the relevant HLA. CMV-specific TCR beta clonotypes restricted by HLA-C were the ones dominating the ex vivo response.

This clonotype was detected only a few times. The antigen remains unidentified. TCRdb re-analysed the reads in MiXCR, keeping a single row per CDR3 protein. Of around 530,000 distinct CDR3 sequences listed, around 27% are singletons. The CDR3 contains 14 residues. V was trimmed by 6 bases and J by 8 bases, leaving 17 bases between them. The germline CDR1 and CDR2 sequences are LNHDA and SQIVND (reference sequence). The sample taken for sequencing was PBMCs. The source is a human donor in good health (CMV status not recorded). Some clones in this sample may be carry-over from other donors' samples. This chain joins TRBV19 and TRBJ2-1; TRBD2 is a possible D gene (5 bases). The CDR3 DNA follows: TGTGCCAGTAGCCCCGAGGGAAGGGCGGATGAGCAGTTCTTC. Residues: CASSPEGRADEQFF. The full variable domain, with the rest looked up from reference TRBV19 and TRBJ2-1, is DGGITQSPKYLFRKEGQNVTLSCEQNLNHDAMYWYRQDPGQGLRLIYYSQIVNDFQKGDIAEGYSVSREKKESFPLTVTSAQKNPTAFYLCASSPEGRADEQFFGPGTRLTVL.